This TCR beta chain was identified in a study of patients and donors after allogeneic stem cell transplantation. The CDR3 totals 14 residues. With 10 bases clipped from V and 2 bases from J, the junction kept 2 bases outside the gene matches. In germline, CDR1 is ENHRY, CDR2 SYGVKD. TCRdb re-called the RT-PCR reads with MiXCR, one entry per CDR3 protein. The table has 9,000 or so distinct CDR3 sequences, under 5% seen once. This clonotype is deemed medium-sized. Material: blood, either unsorted or a sorted T cell fraction (not recorded which). The receptor comes from a human donor who was either an allogeneic HSCT recipient or a stem cell or donor lymphocyte infusion donor (not recorded which). It is not recorded whose cells these are; they may come from a transplant donor. V usage is TRBV10-3 and J usage is TRBJ2-1; 13 bases align to TRBD2. The CDR3 nucleotides are TGTGCCACCGGACTAGCGGGAGCCTACAATGAGCAGTTCTTC. It translates to CATGLAGAYNEQFF.